This TCR beta chain was obtained from a study of blood T cell repertoires in COVID-19. TCRdb keeps only in-frame clones here, not all; method: immunoSEQ multiplex PCR. The table records about 500,000 clones, about 90% of them present only once. Cohort 3 donors were reported recovered after two negative PCRs, clearance, or symptom resolution. This sequence originates from a woman under 30 who had recovered from COVID-19. The sample consisted of PBMCs or T cells enriched from blood (not recorded which).

CDR3 DNA sequence: TGTGCCAGTAGTCTCAGGGTTGGGACTGAAGCTTTCTTT. Protein sequence: CASSLRVGTEAFF. The V and J genes are TRBV19 and TRBJ1-1, with D possibly matching TRBD1 (5 bases). The V gene's germline CDR1 is LNHDA and CDR2 SQIVND (reference sequence). Trimming took 5 bases from V and 5 from J, leaving 12 bases between them. The CDR3 consists of 13 residues.